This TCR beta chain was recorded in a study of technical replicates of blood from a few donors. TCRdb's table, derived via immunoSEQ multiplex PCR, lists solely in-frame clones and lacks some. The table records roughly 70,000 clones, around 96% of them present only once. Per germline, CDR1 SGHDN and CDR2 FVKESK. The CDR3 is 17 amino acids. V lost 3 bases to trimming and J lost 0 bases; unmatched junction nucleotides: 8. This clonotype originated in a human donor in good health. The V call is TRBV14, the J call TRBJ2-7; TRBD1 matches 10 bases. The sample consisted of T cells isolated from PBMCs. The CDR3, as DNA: TGTGCCAGCAGCCATTGGACAGGGGGATCCTTCTCCTACGAGCAGTACTTC. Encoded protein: CASSHWTGGSFSYEQYF.